The text below deals with one T cell receptor beta chain. These data are taken from a study of cytomegalovirus exposure and HLA in healthy donors. The study ran its PCR with 60 Vbeta and 13 Jbeta primers. Some clones are missing from TCRdb's copy, which holds only in-frame ones; the method was immunoSEQ multiplex PCR. This sample yields 110,000 or so clones, of which 80% to 85% are seen a single time; roughly 2% belongs to the top ten. The CDR3 contains 18 residues. The V segment lost 8 bases and the J segment 2 bases; nucleotides outside the gene matches: 18. Per the germline V gene, CDR1 is SNHLY and CDR2 is FYNNEI.

The specimen was PBMCs. The sequence derives from a woman between 25 and 40 years old in good health and CMV-seronegative. This rearrangement joins TRBV2 to TRBJ2-3; 8 nucleotides match TRBD2. CDR3 in amino acids: CASSRNSGIRGDTDTQYF. Here the CDR3 DNA reads TGTGCCAGCTCCAGAAATAGCGGGATTCGAGGGGACACAGATACGCAGTATTTT. Full variable domain (remainder filled in from reference TRBV2 and TRBJ2-3): EPEVTQTPSHQVTQMGQEVILRCVPISNHLYFYWYRQILGQKVEFLVSFYNNEISEKSEIFDDQFSVERPDGSNFTLKIRSTKLEDSAMYFCASSRNSGIRGDTDTQYFGPGTRLTVL.